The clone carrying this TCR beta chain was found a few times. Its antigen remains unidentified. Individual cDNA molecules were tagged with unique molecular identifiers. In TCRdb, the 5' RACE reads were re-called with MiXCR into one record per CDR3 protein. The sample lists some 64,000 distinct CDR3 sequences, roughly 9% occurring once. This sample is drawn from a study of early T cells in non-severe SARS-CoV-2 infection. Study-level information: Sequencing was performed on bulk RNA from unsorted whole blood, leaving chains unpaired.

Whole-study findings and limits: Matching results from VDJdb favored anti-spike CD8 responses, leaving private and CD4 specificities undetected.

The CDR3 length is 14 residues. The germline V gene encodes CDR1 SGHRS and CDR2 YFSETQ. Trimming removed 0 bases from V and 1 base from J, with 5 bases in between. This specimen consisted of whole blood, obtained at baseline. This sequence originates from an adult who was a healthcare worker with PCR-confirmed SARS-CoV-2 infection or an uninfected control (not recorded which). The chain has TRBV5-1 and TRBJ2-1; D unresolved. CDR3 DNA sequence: TGCGCCAGCAGCTTGGACGGTTCCTACAATGAGCAGTTCTTC. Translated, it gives CASSLDGSYNEQFF.